This passage covers 4 T cell receptor beta chains from one sample sequenced in a study of Ad26.COV2.S vaccination and SARS-CoV-2 variants. Assay: immunoSEQ multiplex PCR; the TCRdb copy retains only in-frame clones and omits some. The sample records about 180,000 clones, approximately 90% being singletons. The specimen was peripheral blood, collected after recovery from COVID-19. Receptors originate from a human donor who had recovered from COVID-19.

V and J are TRBV6-5 and TRBJ1-3; D perhaps matches TRBD1 (5 bases). Germline lookup yields CDR1 MNHEY and CDR2 SVGAGI. Deletions cut 6 bases from V and 0 bases from J, with 9 bases between. This CDR3 has 14 amino acids. CDR3 loop: CASSLDSSGNTIYF. The CDR3 coding sequence is TGTGCCAGCAGCCTAGACAGCTCTGGAAACACCATATATTTT.

The chain is built from TRBV7-9 and TRBJ1-1; the D is unclear. The CDR3 is 15 amino acids. From germline, CDR1 is SEHNR and CDR2 FQNEAQ (reference sequence). The V end lost 7 bases, the J end lost 1 base, and 16 bases lay between the germline ends. CDR3 loop: CASTSFGLPNTEAFF. DNA for the CDR3: TGTGCCAGCACCTCTTTTGGGCTTCCGAACACTGAAGCTTTCTTT. Drawing the rest from reference TRBV7-9 and TRBJ1-1, the complete variable domain is DTGVSQNPRHKITKRGQNVTFRCDPISEHNRLYWYRQTLGQGPEFLTYFQNEAQLEKSRLLSDRFSAERPKGSFSTLEIQRTEQGDSAMYLCASTSFGLPNTEAFFGQGTRLTVV.

The chain carries TRBV25-1 and TRBJ1-1; D is undetermined. CDR3 length: 12 residues. From germline, CDR1 is MGHDK and CDR2 SYGVNS. Trimming stripped 4 bases from V and 10 bases from J, with 13 bases between. The CDR3 DNA follows: TGTGCCAGCAGTGGGGGTGGCCGGGGAGCTTTCTTT. This encodes CASSGGGRGAFF.

This clone has a single count. The chain carries TRBV9 and TRBJ2-7, with 8 bases fitting TRBD2. Germline V gene lookup returns CDR1 SGDLS and CDR2 YYNGEE. This CDR3 contains 14 residues. J lost 2 bases, V lost 3 bases, and 4 bases had no gene match. CDR3 amino acids: CASSESGRAYEQYF. In nucleotides, the CDR3 is TGTGCCAGCAGCGAGAGCGGGAGAGCCTACGAGCAGTACTTC.